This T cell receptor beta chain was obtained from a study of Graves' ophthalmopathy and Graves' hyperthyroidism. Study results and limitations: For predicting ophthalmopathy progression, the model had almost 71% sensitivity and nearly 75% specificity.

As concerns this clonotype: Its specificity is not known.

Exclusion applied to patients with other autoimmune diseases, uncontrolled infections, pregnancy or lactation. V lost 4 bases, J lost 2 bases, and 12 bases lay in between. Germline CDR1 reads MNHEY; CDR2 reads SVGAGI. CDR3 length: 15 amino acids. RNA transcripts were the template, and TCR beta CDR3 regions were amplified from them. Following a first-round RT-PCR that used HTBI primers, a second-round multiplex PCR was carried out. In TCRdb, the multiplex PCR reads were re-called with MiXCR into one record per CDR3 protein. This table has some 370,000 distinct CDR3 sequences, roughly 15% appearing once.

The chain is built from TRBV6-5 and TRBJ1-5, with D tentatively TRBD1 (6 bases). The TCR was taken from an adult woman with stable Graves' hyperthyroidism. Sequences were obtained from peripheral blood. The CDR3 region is CASSLQGEGNQPQHF. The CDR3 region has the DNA TGTGCCAGCAGTTTACAGGGTGAGGGCAATCAGCCCCAGCATTTT.